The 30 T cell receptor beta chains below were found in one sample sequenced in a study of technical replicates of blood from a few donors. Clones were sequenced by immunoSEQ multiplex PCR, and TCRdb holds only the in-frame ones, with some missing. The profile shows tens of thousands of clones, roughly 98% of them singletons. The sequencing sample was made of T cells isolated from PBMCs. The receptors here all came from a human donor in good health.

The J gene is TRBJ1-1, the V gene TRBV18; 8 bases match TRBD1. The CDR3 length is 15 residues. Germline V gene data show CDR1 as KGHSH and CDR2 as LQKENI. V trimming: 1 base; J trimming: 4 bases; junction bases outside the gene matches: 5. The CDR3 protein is CASSPRTGTRTEAFF. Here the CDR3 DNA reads TGTGCCAGCTCACCACGGACAGGGACTCGCACTGAAGCTTTCTTT.

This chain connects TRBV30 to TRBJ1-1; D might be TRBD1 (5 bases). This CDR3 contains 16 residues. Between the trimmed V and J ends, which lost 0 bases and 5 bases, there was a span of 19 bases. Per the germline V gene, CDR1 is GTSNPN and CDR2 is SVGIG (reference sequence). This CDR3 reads CAWSVQWGLIGTEAFF. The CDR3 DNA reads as TGTGCCTGGAGTGTACAATGGGGCCTCATAGGGACTGAAGCTTTCTTT.

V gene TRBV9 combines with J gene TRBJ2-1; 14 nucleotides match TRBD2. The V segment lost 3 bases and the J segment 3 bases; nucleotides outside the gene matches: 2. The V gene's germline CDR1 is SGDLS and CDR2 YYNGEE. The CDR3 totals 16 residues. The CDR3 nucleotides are TGTGCCAGCAGCGGGGGGACTAGCGGGAGCTACAATGAGCAGTTCTTC. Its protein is CASSGGTSGSYNEQFF.

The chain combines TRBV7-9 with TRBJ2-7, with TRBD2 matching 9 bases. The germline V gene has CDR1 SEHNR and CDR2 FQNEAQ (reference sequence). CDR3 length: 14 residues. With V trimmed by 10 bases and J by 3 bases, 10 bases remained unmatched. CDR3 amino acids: CATSSGRQGYEQYF. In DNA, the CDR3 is TGTGCCACTTCAAGCGGGAGGCAAGGCTACGAGCAGTACTTC.

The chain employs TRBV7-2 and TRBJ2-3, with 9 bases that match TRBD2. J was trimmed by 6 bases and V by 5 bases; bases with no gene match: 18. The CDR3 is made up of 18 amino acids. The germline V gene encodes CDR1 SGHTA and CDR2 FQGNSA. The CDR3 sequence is CASSPRGAGGPKADTQYF. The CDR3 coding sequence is TGTGCCAGCAGCCCCAGGGGGGCGGGAGGGCCAAAGGCGGATACGCAGTATTTT.

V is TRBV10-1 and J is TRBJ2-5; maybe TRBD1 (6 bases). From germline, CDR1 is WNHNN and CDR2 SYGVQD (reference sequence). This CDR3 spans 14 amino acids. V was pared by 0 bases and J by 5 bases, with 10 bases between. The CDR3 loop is CASSESWQGETQYF. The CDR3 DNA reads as TGCGCCAGCAGTGAGTCTTGGCAGGGGGAGACCCAGTACTTC.

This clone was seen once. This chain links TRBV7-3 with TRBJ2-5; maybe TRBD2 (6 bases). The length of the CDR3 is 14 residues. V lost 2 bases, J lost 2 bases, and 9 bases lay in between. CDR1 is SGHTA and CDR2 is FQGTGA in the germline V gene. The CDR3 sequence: CASSLAGNQETQYF. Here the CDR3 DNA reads TGTGCCAGCAGCTTAGCGGGAAATCAAGAGACCCAGTACTTC. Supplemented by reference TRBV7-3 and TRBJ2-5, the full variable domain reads GAGVSQTPSNKVTEKGKYVELRCDPISGHTALYWYRQSLGQGPEFLIYFQGTGAADDSGLPNDRFFAVRPEGSVSTLKIQRTERGDSAVYLCASSLAGNQETQYFGPGTRLLVL.

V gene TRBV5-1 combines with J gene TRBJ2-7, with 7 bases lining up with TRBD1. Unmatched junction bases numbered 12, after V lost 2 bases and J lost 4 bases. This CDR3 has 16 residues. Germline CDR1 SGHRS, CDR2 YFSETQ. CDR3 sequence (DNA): TGCGCCAGCAGCTTTAGTCCGGTTCAGGGGGTGTACGAGCAGTACTTC. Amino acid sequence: CASSFSPVQGVYEQYF.

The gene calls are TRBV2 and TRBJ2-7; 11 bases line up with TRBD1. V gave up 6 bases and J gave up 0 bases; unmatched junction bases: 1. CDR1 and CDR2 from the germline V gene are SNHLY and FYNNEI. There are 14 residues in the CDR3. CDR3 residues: CASRGTGGSYEQYF. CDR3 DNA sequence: TGTGCCAGCAGGGGGACAGGGGGCTCCTACGAGCAGTACTTC.

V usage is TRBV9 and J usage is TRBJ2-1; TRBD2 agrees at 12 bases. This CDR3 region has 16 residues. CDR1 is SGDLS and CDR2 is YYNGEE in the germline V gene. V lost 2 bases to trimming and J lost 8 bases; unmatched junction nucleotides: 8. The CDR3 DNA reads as TGTGCCAGCAGCGTGAGACTAGCGGGAGCGTTCGATGAGCAGTTCTTC. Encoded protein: CASSVRLAGAFDEQFF.

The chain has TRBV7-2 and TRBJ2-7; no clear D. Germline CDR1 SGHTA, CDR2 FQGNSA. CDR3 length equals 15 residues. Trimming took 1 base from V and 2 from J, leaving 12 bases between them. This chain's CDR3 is CASSLGVTITYEQYF. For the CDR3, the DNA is TGTGCCAGCAGCTTAGGCGTCACCATCACCTACGAGCAGTACTTC. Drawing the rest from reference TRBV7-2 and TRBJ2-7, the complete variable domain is GAGVSQSPSNKVTEKGKDVELRCDPISGHTALYWYRQSLGQGLEFLIYFQGNSAPDKSGLPSDRFSAERTGGSVSTLTIQRTQQEDSAVYLCASSLGVTITYEQYFGPGTRLTVT.

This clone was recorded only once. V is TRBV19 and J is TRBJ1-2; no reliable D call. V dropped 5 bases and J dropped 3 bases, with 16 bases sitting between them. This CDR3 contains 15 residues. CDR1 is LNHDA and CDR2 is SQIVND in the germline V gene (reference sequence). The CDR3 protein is CASSSQTLLHYGYTF. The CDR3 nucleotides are TGTGCCAGTAGTTCCCAGACTCTATTACACTATGGCTACACCTTC.

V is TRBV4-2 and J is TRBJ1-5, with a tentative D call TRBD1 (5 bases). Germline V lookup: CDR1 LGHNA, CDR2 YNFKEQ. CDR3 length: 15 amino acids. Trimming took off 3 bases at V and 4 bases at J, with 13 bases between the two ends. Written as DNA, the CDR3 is TGTGCCAGCAGCCAGGGCTCAGGGCCTAATCAGCCCCAGCATTTT. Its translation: CASSQGSGPNQPQHF.

The CDR3 protein is CASSSPPLNEQFF. CDR3 bases: TGTGCCAGCAGCTCCCCTCCCCTCAATGAGCAGTTCTTC. This sequence joins TRBV5-8 and TRBJ2-1; D not resolved. The CDR3 sequence is 13 residues long. V lost 3 bases, J lost 6 bases, and 10 bases lay in between. CDR1 and CDR2 from the germline V gene are SGHTS and YDEGEE. Using reference TRBV5-8 and TRBJ2-1 for the parts outside the CDR3, the full variable domain is EAGVTQSPTHLIKTRGQQATLRCSPISGHTSVYWYQQALGLGLQFLLWYDEGEERNRGNFPPRFSGRQFPNYSSELNVNALELEDSALYLCASSSPPLNEQFFGPGTRLTVL.

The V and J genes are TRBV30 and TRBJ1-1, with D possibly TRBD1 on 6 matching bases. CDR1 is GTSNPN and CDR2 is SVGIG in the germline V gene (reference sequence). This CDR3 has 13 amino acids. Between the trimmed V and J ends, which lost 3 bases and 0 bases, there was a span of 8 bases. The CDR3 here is CAWRTGLNTEAFF. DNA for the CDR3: TGTGCCTGGAGGACAGGACTGAACACTGAAGCTTTCTTT.

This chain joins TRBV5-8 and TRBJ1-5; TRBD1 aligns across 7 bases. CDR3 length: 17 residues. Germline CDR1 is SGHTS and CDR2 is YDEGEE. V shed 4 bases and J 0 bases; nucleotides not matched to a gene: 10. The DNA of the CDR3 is TGTGCCAGCAGCGACGGACTACAGGGGCCTAGCAATCAGCCCCAGCATTTT. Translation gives CASSDGLQGPSNQPQHF.

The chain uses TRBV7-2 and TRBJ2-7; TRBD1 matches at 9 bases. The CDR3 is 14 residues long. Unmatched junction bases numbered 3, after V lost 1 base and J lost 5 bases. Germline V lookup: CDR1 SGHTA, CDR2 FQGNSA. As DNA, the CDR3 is TGTGCCAGCAGCTTAGGGACAGGGGTGGACGAGCAGTACTTC. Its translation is CASSLGTGVDEQYF. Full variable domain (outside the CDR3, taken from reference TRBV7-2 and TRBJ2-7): GAGVSQSPSNKVTEKGKDVELRCDPISGHTALYWYRQSLGQGLEFLIYFQGNSAPDKSGLPSDRFSAERTGGSVSTLTIQRTQQEDSAVYLCASSLGTGVDEQYFGPGTRLTVT.

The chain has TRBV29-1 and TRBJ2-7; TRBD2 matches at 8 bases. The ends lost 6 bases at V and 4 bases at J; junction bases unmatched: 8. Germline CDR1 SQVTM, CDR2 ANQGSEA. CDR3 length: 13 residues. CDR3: CSVDGAGEYEQYF. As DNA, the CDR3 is TGCAGCGTCGATGGAGCGGGAGAATACGAGCAGTACTTC.

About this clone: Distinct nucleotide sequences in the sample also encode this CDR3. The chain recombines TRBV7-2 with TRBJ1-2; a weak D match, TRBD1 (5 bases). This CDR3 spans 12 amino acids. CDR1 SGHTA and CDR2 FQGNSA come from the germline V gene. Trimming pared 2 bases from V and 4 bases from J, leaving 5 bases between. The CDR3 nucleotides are TGTGCCAGCAGCTTAACAGGCTATGGCTACACCTTC. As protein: CASSLTGYGYTF.

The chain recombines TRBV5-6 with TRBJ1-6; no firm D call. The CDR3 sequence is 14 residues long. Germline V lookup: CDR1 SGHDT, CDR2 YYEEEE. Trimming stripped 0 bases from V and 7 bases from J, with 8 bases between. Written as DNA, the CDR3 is TGTGCCAGCAGCTTGGGGACGGGAAATTCACCCCTCCACTTT. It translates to CASSLGTGNSPLHF.

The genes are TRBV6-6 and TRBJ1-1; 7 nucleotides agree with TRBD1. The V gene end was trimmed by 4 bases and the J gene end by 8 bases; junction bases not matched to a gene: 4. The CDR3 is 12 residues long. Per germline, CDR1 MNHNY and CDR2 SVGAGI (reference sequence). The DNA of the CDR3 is TGTGCCAGCAGTTCTATAGGGGGCGAAGCTTTCTTT. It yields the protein CASSSIGGEAFF.

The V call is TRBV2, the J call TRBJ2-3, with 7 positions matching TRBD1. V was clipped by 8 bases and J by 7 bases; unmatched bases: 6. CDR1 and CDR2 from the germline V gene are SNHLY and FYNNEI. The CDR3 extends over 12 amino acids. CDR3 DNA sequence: TGTGCCAGCGGCCGACAGGGTTATACGCAGTATTTT. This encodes CASGRQGYTQYF. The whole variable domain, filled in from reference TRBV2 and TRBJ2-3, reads EPEVTQTPSHQVTQMGQEVILRCVPISNHLYFYWYRQILGQKVEFLVSFYNNEISEKSEIFDDQFSVERPDGSNFTLKIRSTKLEDSAMYFCASGRQGYTQYFGPGTRLTVL.

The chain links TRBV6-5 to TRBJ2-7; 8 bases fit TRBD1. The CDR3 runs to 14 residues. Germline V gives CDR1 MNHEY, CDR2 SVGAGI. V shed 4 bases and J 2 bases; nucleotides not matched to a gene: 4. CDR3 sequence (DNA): TGTGCCAGCAGTTCGGGACAGGACGCCTACGAGCAGTACTTC. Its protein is CASSSGQDAYEQYF.

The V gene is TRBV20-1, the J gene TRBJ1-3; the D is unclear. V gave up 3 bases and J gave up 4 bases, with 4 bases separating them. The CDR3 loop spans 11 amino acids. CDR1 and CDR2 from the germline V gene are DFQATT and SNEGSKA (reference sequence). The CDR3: CSASGGNTIYF. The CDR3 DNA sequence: TGCAGTGCTAGCGGGGGAAACACCATATATTTT.

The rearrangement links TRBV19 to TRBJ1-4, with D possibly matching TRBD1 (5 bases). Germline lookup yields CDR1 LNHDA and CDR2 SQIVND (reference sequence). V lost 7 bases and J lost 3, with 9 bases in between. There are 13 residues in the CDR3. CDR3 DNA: TGTGCCAGTAACGGAGGGGCTAATGAAAAACTGTTTTTT. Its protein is CASNGGANEKLFF.

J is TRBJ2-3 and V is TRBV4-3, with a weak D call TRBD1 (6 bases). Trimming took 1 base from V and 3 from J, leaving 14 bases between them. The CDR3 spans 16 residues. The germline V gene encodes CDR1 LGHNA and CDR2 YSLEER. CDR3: CASSQVQAGETDTQYF. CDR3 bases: TGCGCCAGCAGCCAAGTCCAGGCAGGGGAGACAGATACGCAGTATTTT.

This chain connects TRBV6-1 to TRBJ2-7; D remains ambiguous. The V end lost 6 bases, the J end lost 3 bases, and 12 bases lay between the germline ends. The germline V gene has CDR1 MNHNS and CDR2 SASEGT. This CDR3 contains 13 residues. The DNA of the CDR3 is TGTGCCAGCAGCAGACAAACGAGCTACGAGCAGTACTTC. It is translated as CASSRQTSYEQYF.

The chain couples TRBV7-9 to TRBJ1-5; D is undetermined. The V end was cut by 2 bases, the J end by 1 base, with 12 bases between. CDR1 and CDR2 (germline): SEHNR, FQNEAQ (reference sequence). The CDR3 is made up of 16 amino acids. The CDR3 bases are TGTGCCAGCAGCTTAAGCGGTGGTGGGAGCAATCAGCCCCAGCATTTT. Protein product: CASSLSGGGSNQPQHF.

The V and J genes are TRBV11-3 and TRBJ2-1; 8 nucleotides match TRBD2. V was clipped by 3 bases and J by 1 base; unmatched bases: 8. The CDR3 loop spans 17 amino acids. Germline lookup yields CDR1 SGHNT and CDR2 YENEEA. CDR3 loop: CASSFSSGSLSYNEQFF. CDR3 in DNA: TGTGCCAGCAGCTTCAGCAGCGGGAGTTTGTCCTACAATGAGCAGTTCTTC.

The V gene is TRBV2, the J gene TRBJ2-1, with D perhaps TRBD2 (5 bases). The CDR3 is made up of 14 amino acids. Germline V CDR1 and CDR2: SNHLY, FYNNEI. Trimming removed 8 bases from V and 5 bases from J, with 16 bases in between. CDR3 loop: CASGVAGSDNEQFF. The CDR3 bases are TGTGCCAGCGGAGTGGCGGGTTCAGACAATGAGCAGTTCTTC.